One and the same sample provided the 24 T cell receptor beta chains below, sequenced in a study of graft-versus-host responses after intestinal transplantation. Only in-frame clones appear in the TCRdb table, and some are missing; sequencing was by immunoSEQ multiplex PCR. The sample lists 99,000 or so clones, around 86% occurring once. The starting material was PBMCs, obtained 255 days after intestinal transplant. The receptors derive from a human patient who received an intestinal transplant, so some T cells may come from the graft donor.

The chain couples TRBV4-2 to TRBJ1-3, with D hard to call. The V end lost 0 bases, the J end lost 4 bases, and 10 bases lay between the germline ends. The CDR3 is made up of 15 amino acids. Germline loops: CDR1 LGHNA, CDR2 YNFKEQ. The CDR3 region is CASSQEGGSGNTIYF. CDR3 coding DNA: TGTGCCAGCAGCCAAGAGGGAGGATCCGGAAACACCATATATTTT.

The genes are TRBV28 and TRBJ2-6, with a tentative D call TRBD2 (6 bases). CDR3 length: 16 residues. In germline, CDR1 is MDHEN, CDR2 SYDVKM. The V end lost 5 bases, the J end lost 0 bases, and 11 bases lay between the germline ends. In DNA form, the CDR3 reads TGTGCCAGCAGTCCTGGCGGGGTCTCTGGGGCCAACGTCCTGACTTTC. It translates to CASSPGGVSGANVLTF. The whole variable domain, filled in from reference TRBV28 and TRBJ2-6, reads DVKVTQSSRYLVKRTGEKVFLECVQDMDHENMFWYRQDPGLGLRLIYFSYDVKMKEKGDIPEGYSVSREKKERFSLILESASTNQTSMYLCASSPGGVSGANVLTFGAGSRLTVL.

The CDR3 spells CASSVGGGEAYNEQFF. CDR3 sequence (DNA): TGTGCCAGCAGCGTAGGCGGGGGAGAGGCCTACAATGAGCAGTTCTTC. The chain combines TRBV9 with TRBJ2-1; 7 nucleotides match TRBD2. The germline V gene has CDR1 SGDLS and CDR2 YYNGEE. V shed 0 bases and J 2 bases; nucleotides not matched to a gene: 5. The CDR3 has 16 residues.

J is TRBJ1-1 and V is TRBV5-1, with D possibly being TRBD1 (6 bases). V lost 2 bases to trimming and J lost 4 bases, with 9 bases between them. This CDR3 is 13 amino acids long. Germline V lookup: CDR1 SGHRS, CDR2 YFSETQ. As DNA, the CDR3 is TGCGCCAGCAGCTTCGCAGGGGTCACTGAAGCTTTCTTT. Protein: CASSFAGVTEAFF.

J is TRBJ2-1 and V is TRBV4-1, with TRBD2 identical over 9 bases. Germline CDR1 reads MGHRA; CDR2 reads YSYEKL. The CDR3 length is 17 residues. V lost 0 bases, J lost 2 bases, and 5 bases stayed unmatched. The CDR3 protein is CASSQELAGSAYNEQFF. CDR3 DNA sequence: TGCGCCAGCAGCCAAGAGCTAGCGGGGTCAGCCTACAATGAGCAGTTCTTC.

V gene TRBV7-6 combines with J gene TRBJ2-1; perhaps TRBD1 as D (5 bases). The CDR3 runs 15 residues. The germline V and J ends were trimmed by 0 bases and 4 bases, with 10 bases remaining between them. Germline V gives CDR1 SGHVS, CDR2 FNYEAQ. The CDR3 sequence is CASSLAQAIYNEQFF. The CDR3 DNA reads TGTGCCAGCAGCTTAGCACAGGCTATATACAATGAGCAGTTCTTC.

The chain couples TRBV29-1 to TRBJ2-1; the match to TRBD1 covers 7 bases. This CDR3 contains 11 residues. The germline V gene encodes CDR1 SQVTM and CDR2 ANQGSEA. Germline trimming cut 3 bases from V and 10 bases from J; bases unmatched to any gene: 3. The chain's CDR3 is CSVDLQGEQFF. For the CDR3, the DNA is TGCAGCGTTGACTTACAGGGGGAGCAGTTCTTC.

The V and J genes are TRBV11-3 and TRBJ2-2; D may be TRBD2 (5 bases). V lost 4 bases to trimming and J lost 6 bases, with 15 bases between them. Germline CDR1 is SGHNT and CDR2 is YENEEA. The CDR3 is made up of 15 amino acids. DNA for the CDR3: TGTGCCAGCAGCTCCCTGGAGGCTTCCTCCGGGGAGCTGTTTTTT. Its protein is CASSSLEASSGELFF.

The genes are TRBV28 and TRBJ1-5, with 7 bases lining up with TRBD1. Germline V gene lookup returns CDR1 MDHEN and CDR2 SYDVKM. The CDR3 consists of 14 residues. V shed 8 bases, J shed 5 bases, and the junction held 9 bases outside the gene matches. CDR3 nucleotides: TGTGCCAGCTGTTCCGGGACAGTGTATCAGCCCCAGCATTTT. Its protein is CASCSGTVYQPQHF.

The chain combines TRBV28 with TRBJ1-2; weak D call: TRBD1 (6 bases). Germline assignment: CDR1 MDHEN and CDR2 SYDVKM. The CDR3 is made up of 15 amino acids. V was pared by 2 bases and J by 3 bases, with 13 bases between. The CDR3 is CASSLPQGSDYGYTF. The CDR3 nucleotides are TGTGCCAGCAGTTTACCGCAGGGGTCGGACTATGGCTACACCTTC.

This sequence joins TRBV10-3 and TRBJ1-2; no clear D gene. In germline, CDR1 is ENHRY, CDR2 SYGVKD. V dropped 0 bases and J dropped 1 base, with 0 bases sitting between them. CDR3 length equals 12 residues. DNA of the CDR3: TGTGCCATCAGTGAGTCTAACTATGGCTACACCTTC. Residues: CAISESNYGYTF.

The CDR3 DNA reads as TGTGCCAGCAGCCTCAACTCAAAAACTTACGGCTCCTACAATGAGCAGTTCTTC. Its translation: CASSLNSKTYGSYNEQFF. This chain uses TRBV7-8 with TRBJ2-1; D is undetermined. From germline, CDR1 is SGHVS and CDR2 FQNEAQ. The V gene lost 5 bases and the J gene lost 0 bases, with 20 bases spanning the gap. The CDR3 spans 18 residues.

This clone was found once. V gene TRBV10-3 combines with J gene TRBJ1-5, with TRBD1 as a possible D gene (6 bases). The germline V gene encodes CDR1 ENHRY and CDR2 SYGVKD. Trimming pared 1 base from V and 3 bases from J, leaving 10 bases between. There are 15 residues in the CDR3. CDR3 nucleotides: TGTGCCATCAGTGAGTTCACAGGGAACAATCAGCCCCAGCATTTT. Translated, it gives CAISEFTGNNQPQHF.

The rearrangement joins TRBV28 to TRBJ2-7, with 7 bases lining up with TRBD1. The CDR3 consists of 12 residues. Per germline, CDR1 MDHEN and CDR2 SYDVKM. V lost 5 bases, J lost 5 bases, and 3 bases stayed unmatched. The CDR3 DNA follows: TGTGCCAGCAGTGGACAGGTGAACGAGCAGTACTTC. This encodes CASSGQVNEQYF.

The CDR3 spells CASSFGGALSSYNEQFF. Written as DNA, the CDR3 is TGTGCCAGCAGCTTCGGGGGGGCCTTGAGCTCCTACAATGAGCAGTTCTTC. V and J are TRBV11-2 and TRBJ2-1; 8 bases agree with TRBD2. From germline, CDR1 is SGHAT and CDR2 FQNNGV. The CDR3 has 17 amino acids. With V trimmed by 3 bases and J by 0 bases, 7 bases remained unmatched.

The chain couples TRBV6-5 to TRBJ2-3, with 9 bases identical to TRBD2. The CDR3 totals 15 residues. Germline V gene lookup returns CDR1 MNHEY and CDR2 SVGAGI. J was trimmed by 2 bases and V by 2 bases; bases with no gene match: 2. The CDR3 reads CASSYRLAVTDTQYF. The CDR3 DNA sequence: TGTGCCAGCAGTTACAGACTAGCGGTCACAGATACGCAGTATTTT.

The rearrangement links TRBV5-1 to TRBJ2-1, with TRBD2 identical over 10 bases. The CDR3 is 17 amino acids. The trim removed 2 bases at V and 5 bases at J, leaving 10 bases unmatched. Germline V gene data show CDR1 as SGHRS and CDR2 as YFSETQ. The CDR3 here is CASSLMLAGAMDNEQFF. The CDR3 nucleotides read TGCGCCAGCAGCTTAATGCTAGCGGGAGCTATGGACAATGAGCAGTTCTTC.

The rearrangement joins TRBV28 to TRBJ1-1; D gene uncertain. Looked up from germline, CDR1 is MDHEN and CDR2 is SYDVKM. The CDR3 has 14 amino acids. V dropped 7 bases and J dropped 1 base, with 13 bases sitting between them. The CDR3 DNA reads TGTGCCAGCACCGTCTCAGGATCGAACACTGAAGCTTTCTTT. Amino acid sequence: CASTVSGSNTEAFF.

This sequence joins TRBV5-4 and TRBJ2-7, with a weak D call TRBD2 (6 bases). V lost 7 bases and J lost 0, with 14 bases in between. The CDR3 consists of 14 residues. CDR1 and CDR2 (germline): SGHNT, YYREEE (reference sequence). This CDR3 is CASRGEESSYEQYV. The DNA of the CDR3 is TGTGCCAGCCGCGGGGAAGAAAGCTCCTACGAGCAGTACGTC.

The genes are TRBV9 and TRBJ2-1; 10 bases match TRBD2. V was clipped by 4 bases and J by 5 bases; unmatched bases: 6. This CDR3 has 15 residues. Germline assignment: CDR1 SGDLS and CDR2 YYNGEE. This CDR3 reads CASSQGTSEDNEQFF. The CDR3 nucleotides are TGTGCCAGCAGCCAAGGGACTAGCGAGGACAATGAGCAGTTCTTC.

The gene calls are TRBV27 and TRBJ2-1; 10 nucleotides line up with TRBD2. The J segment lost 4 bases and the V segment lost 3 bases, leaving 3 bases of the junction unmatched. Germline V lookup: CDR1 MNHEY, CDR2 SMNVEV (reference sequence). The CDR3 length is 15 residues. CDR3 in amino acids: CASSLMGLAYNEQFF. In DNA form, the CDR3 reads TGTGCCAGCAGTTTGATGGGACTAGCGTACAATGAGCAGTTCTTC.

This clone was recorded only once. The chain links TRBV15 to TRBJ1-4; tentative D call: TRBD1 (5 bases). This CDR3 region has 15 residues. Germline lookup yields CDR1 LNHNV and CDR2 YYDKDF (reference sequence). V was pared by 5 bases and J by 4 bases, with 14 bases between. CDR3 amino acids: CATSDRGSSNEKLFF. Written as DNA, the CDR3 is TGTGCCACCAGCGATCGGGGGAGTAGTAATGAAAAACTGTTTTTT.

The V gene is TRBV19, the J gene TRBJ1-2; weak D call: TRBD1 (6 bases). Germline CDR1 is LNHDA and CDR2 is SQIVND (reference sequence). The CDR3 has 14 residues. With 6 bases removed from V and 1 base from J, the gap between germline ends came to 12 bases. CDR3 DNA: TGTGCCAGTAGCCTCGCAGGGGTTAACTATGGCTACACCTTC. The encoded protein is CASSLAGVNYGYTF.

This chain links TRBV29-1 with TRBJ1-2, with D perhaps TRBD1 (5 bases). This CDR3 contains 13 residues. The V and J ends lost 0 bases and 3 bases respectively, with 8 bases between them. Germline CDR1 reads SQVTM; CDR2 reads ANQGSEA. Here the CDR3 DNA reads TGCAGCGTTGAAGAGAGGGGAGACTATGGCTACACCTTC. Its protein is CSVEERGDYGYTF.